This T cell receptor (beta chain) was found in a study of shared clonotypes between healthy human individuals. On the study more broadly: Plates per donor: three CD4 naive, three CD4 memory, two CD8 naive, one CD8 memory. Whole-study findings and limits: Clonotype sharing among donors was expected to depend on sequencing depth. Clonotypes shared by all four sorted-subset donors had higher generation probabilities than non-shared clonotypes.

Sequencing used immunoSEQ multiplex PCR; TCRdb keeps in-frame clones, though not all of them. The sample lists millions of clones, approximately 94% occurring once. Cells designated naive CD8 were CD45RO-negative and were positively selected for CCR7, with terminally differentiated effector memory CD45RA+ cells excluded. HIV-negative, healthy adults without recent acute infections or vaccinations were the donors. On this clone itself: Antigen: not known.

This receptor was identified in a man aged 18-30 years in good health. Sequenced input: naive CD8+ T cells sorted from blood.

The CDR3 protein is CASSQEGTSGRSSYNEQFF. The CDR3 nucleotides read TGCGCCAGCAGCCAAGAAGGGACTAGCGGGAGGAGCTCCTACAATGAGCAGTTCTTC. V usage is TRBV4-3 and J usage is TRBJ2-1; TRBD2 matches at 15 bases. This CDR3 is built from 19 residues. V trimming: 0 bases; J trimming: 0 bases; junction bases outside the gene matches: 3. Germline V gene lookup returns CDR1 LGHNA and CDR2 YSLEER.